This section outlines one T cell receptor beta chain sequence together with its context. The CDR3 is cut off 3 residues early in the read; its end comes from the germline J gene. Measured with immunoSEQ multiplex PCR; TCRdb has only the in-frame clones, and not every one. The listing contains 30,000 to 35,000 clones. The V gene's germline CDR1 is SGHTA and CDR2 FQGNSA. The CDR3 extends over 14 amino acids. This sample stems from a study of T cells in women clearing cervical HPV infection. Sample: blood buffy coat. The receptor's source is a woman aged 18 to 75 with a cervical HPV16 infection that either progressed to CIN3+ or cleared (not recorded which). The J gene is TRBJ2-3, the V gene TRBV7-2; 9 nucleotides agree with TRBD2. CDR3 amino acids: CASSLETSGETQYF. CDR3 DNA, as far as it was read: TGTGCCAGCAGCTTAGAGACTAGCGGTGAGACG.